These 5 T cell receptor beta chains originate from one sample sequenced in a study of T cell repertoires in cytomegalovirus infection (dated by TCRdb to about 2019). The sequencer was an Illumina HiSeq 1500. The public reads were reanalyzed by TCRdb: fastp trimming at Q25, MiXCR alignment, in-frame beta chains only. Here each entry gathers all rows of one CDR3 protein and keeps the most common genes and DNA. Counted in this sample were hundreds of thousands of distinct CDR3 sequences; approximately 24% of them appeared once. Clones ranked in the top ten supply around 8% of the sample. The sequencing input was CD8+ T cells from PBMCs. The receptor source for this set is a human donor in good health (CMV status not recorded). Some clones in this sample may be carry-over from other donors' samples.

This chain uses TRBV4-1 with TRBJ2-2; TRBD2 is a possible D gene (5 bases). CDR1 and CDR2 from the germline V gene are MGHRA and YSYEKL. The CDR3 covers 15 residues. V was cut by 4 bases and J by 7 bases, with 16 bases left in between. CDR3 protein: CASSPRSGKDGELFF. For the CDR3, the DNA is TGCGCCAGCAGCCCCCGGTCGGGAAAGGACGGGGAGCTGTTTTTT.

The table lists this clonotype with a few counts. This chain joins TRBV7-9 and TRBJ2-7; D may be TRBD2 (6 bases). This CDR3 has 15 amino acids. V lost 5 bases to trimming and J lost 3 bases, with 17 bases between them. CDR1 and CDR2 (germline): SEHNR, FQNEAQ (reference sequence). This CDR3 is CASSEASSGVYEQYF. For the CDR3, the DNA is TGTGCCAGCAGCGAAGCCTCTTCGGGGGTCTACGAGCAGTACTTC.

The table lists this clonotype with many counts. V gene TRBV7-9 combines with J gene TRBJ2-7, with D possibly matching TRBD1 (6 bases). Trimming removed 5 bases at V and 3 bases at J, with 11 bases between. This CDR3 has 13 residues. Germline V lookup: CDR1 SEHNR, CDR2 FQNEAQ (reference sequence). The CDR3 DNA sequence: TGTGCCAGCAGCGCCAGGGACAACTACGAGCAGTACGTC. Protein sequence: CASSARDNYEQYV.

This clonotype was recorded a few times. The DNA for the CDR3 is TGTGCCATCAGTGACATCGGACATAGCACAGATACGCAGTATTTT. Residues: CAISDIGHSTDTQYF. This chain uses TRBV10-3 with TRBJ2-3; the D gene is possibly TRBD1 (5 bases). Trimming left V 3 bases short and J 0 bases short, with 10 bases between. Germline V CDR1 and CDR2: ENHRY, SYGVKD. This CDR3 spans 15 amino acids.

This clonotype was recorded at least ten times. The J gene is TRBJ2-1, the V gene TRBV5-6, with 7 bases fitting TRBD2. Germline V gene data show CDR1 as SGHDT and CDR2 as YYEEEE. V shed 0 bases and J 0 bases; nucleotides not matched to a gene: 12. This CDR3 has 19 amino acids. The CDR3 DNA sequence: TGTGCCAGCAGCTTGGAGGGACTAAACTTACACCTCTCCTACAATGAGCAGTTCTTC. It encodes CASSLEGLNLHLSYNEQFF.